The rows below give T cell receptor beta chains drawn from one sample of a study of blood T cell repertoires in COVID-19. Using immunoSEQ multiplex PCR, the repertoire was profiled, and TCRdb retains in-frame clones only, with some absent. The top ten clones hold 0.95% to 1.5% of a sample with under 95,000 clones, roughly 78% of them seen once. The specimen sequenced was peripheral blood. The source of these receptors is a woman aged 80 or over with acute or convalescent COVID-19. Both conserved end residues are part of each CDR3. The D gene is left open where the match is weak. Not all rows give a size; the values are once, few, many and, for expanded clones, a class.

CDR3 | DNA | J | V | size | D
CASSPYVQGNYGYTF | TGTGCCAGCAGCCCCTATGTGCAGGGCAACTATGGCTACACCTTC | TRBJ1-2 | TRBV11-2 | . | .
CASSPFGRGRTGELFF | TGTGCCAGCAGTCCCTTCGGCAGGGGTCGCACCGGGGAGCTGTTTTTT | TRBJ2-2 | TRBV27 | . | .
CATSRFGQGRNTGELFF | TGTGCCACCAGCAGATTCGGACAGGGACGGAACACCGGGGAGCTGTTTTTT | TRBJ2-2 | TRBV15 | . | TRBD1
CASSLGSGGRQGTQYF | TGTGCCAGCAGCTTAGGTAGCGGGGGGCGCCAGGGGACCCAGTACTTC | TRBJ2-5 | TRBV11-2 | . | TRBD2
CATGTSGTDTQYF | TGTGCCACCGGGACTAGCGGCACAGATACGCAGTATTTT | TRBJ2-3 | TRBV10-3 | . | TRBD2
CASSRAGTGTGNTIYF | TGTGCCAGCAGTAGGGCCGGGACAGGGACTGGAAACACCATATATTTT | TRBJ1-3 | TRBV27 | once | TRBD1
CATSGPLAGAFYEQYF | TGTGCCACCAGTGGCCCACTAGCGGGGGCTTTCTACGAGCAGTACTTC | TRBJ2-7 | TRBV24-1 | . | TRBD2
CASSPRQAGTQYF | TGTGCCAGTAGTCCCCGACAGGCGGGGACCCAGTACTTC | TRBJ2-5 | TRBV19 | . | .
CASSYGTGANYGYTF | TGTGCCAGCAGTTACGGGACAGGGGCTAACTATGGCTACACCTTC | TRBJ1-2 | TRBV7-8 | . | TRBD1
CASSSGTGSVGEQFF | TGCGCCAGCAGCTCCGGGACAGGGAGTGTTGGTGAGCAGTTCTTC | TRBJ2-1 | TRBV5-1 | once | TRBD1
CASSDYSPNQPQHF | TGTGCCAGCAGCGATTATAGTCCCAATCAGCCCCAGCATTTT | TRBJ1-5 | TRBV11-2 | . | .
CASSEQGATNEKLFF | TGTGCCAGCAGTGAACAGGGGGCAACTAATGAAAAACTGTTTTTT | TRBJ1-4 | TRBV2 | . | TRBD1
CASSEAAGGGGTEAFF | TGTGCCAGCAGTGAAGCGGCAGGTGGGGGGGGCACTGAAGCTTTCTTT | TRBJ1-1 | TRBV25-1 | . | .
CASSESGGRREKLFF | TGTGCCAGCAGTGAATCCGGGGGTCGGCGGGAAAAACTGTTTTTT | TRBJ1-4 | TRBV6-1 | . | .
CSAPAGVGHEQYF | TGCAGCGCCCCGGCGGGGGTTGGCCACGAGCAGTACTTC | TRBJ2-7 | TRBV29-1 | . | TRBD2
CASSLGGGYEQYF | TGTGCCAGCAGCTTAGGTGGCGGCTACGAGCAGTACTTC | TRBJ2-7 | TRBV7-8 | few | .
CASSATLGLADYEQYF | TGTGCCAGCAGCGCAACTCTGGGACTAGCGGATTACGAGCAGTACTTC | TRBJ2-7 | TRBV9 | . | TRBD2
CASSKSHARGPYNEQFF | TGTGCCAGTAGTAAATCCCACGCCAGGGGGCCCTACAATGAGCAGTTCTTC | TRBJ2-1 | TRBV19 | . | TRBD1
CASSEQGLLQGDTQYF | TGTGCCAGCAGTGAGCAAGGACTTTTACAAGGGGATACGCAGTATTTT | TRBJ2-3 | TRBV6-1 | . | .
CASSIGQNTDTQYF | TGCGCCAGCAGCATTGGACAGAACACAGATACGCAGTATTTT | TRBJ2-3 | TRBV5-1 | . | .
CASSLTRQGNTEAFF | TGTGCCAGCAGTCTTACTCGACAGGGGAACACTGAAGCTTTCTTT | TRBJ1-1 | TRBV28 | . | TRBD1
CASSQLHTGGWNGYTF | TGTGCCAGCAGCCAACTCCATACAGGGGGCTGGAATGGCTACACCTTC | TRBJ1-2 | TRBV14 | . | TRBD1
CASSSRTSGRAVEQYF | TGTGCCAGCAGCTCCAGGACTAGCGGGAGGGCGGTTGAGCAGTACTTC | TRBJ2-7 | TRBV13 | . | TRBD2
CASRPDLQLFYGYTF | TGTGCCAGCAGACCAGATCTACAGCTATTCTATGGCTACACCTTC | TRBJ1-2 | TRBV28 | . | .
CAIRETSENTGELFF | TGTGCCATCAGAGAGACTAGCGAAAACACCGGGGAGCTGTTTTTT | TRBJ2-2 | TRBV10-3 | . | TRBD2
CASSEYQAPYEQYF | TGTGCCAGCAGTGAATACCAGGCCCCCTACGAGCAGTACTTC | TRBJ2-7 | TRBV6-1 | . | .
CASSQLLLAPSGEQFF | TGTGCCAGCAGCCAACTACTCCTAGCCCCCTCGGGGGAGCAGTTCTTC | TRBJ2-1 | TRBV11-2 | . | .
CASSYAGQGYEQYF | TGTGCCAGCAGTTACGCCGGACAGGGCTACGAGCAGTACTTC | TRBJ2-7 | TRBV6-2/TRBV6-3 | few | TRBD1
CASSMDRGNTIYF | TGTGCCAGTAGTATGGACAGAGGAAACACCATATATTTT | TRBJ1-3 | TRBV19 | . | .
CASSQDGNYNSPLHF | TGCGCCAGCAGCCAAGACGGGAATTATAATTCACCCCTCCACTTT | TRBJ1-6 | TRBV4-1 | few | .
CASSWGGGATEAFF | TGTGCCAGCAGTTGGGGAGGTGGGGCCACTGAAGCTTTCTTT | TRBJ1-1 | TRBV7-9 | few | .
CASSKGTISGGAYNEQFF | TGCGCCAGCAGCAAAGGAACTATTAGCGGGGGGGCCTACAATGAGCAGTTCTTC | TRBJ2-1 | TRBV5-1 | few | TRBD2
CASSGPTGRRNTEAFF | TGTGCCAGCAGTGGACCCACAGGGCGTAGGAACACTGAAGCTTTCTTT | TRBJ1-1 | TRBV6-1 | . | .
CASSEVTDQETQYF | TGTGCCAGCAGTGAAGTGACAGATCAAGAGACCCAGTACTTC | TRBJ2-5 | TRBV2 | . | .
CASSTRGDRGSPLHF | TGTGCCAGTAGCACAAGGGGAGACAGGGGTTCACCCCTCCACTTT | TRBJ1-6 | TRBV19 | . | TRBD1
CASSVGLAGVTDTQYF | TGTGCCAGCAGCGTAGGGCTAGCGGGAGTGACAGATACGCAGTATTTT | TRBJ2-3 | TRBV9 | . | TRBD2
CASSQEKGGTGGLGSNQPQHF | TGTGCCAGCAGCCAAGAAAAGGGGGGAACAGGGGGCTTGGGAAGCAATCAGCCCCAGCATTTT | TRBJ1-5 | TRBV4-2 | . | TRBD1
CSGGTDTQYF | TGCAGCGGCGGGACAGATACGCAGTATTTT | TRBJ2-3 | TRBV29-1 | . | .
CASNPDRPGNTEAFF | TGTGCCAGCAACCCGGACAGGCCGGGAAACACTGAAGCTTTCTTT | TRBJ1-1 | TRBV6-5 | . | TRBD1
CASSSLQGEAFF | TGTGCCAGCAGCTCACTTCAGGGGGAAGCTTTCTTT | TRBJ1-1 | TRBV7-9 | . | .
CASSLSGGYYNEQFF | TGCGCCAGCAGCTTATCAGGGGGGTACTACAATGAGCAGTTCTTC | TRBJ2-1 | TRBV5-1 | . | .
CASSQGTTRQETQYF | TGTGCCAGCAGCCAAGGAACGACAAGACAAGAGACCCAGTACTTC | TRBJ2-5 | TRBV3-1/TRBV3-2 | . | .
CASSYHSGGAGEQYF | TGTGCCAGCAGCTACCATAGCGGGGGGGCTGGTGAGCAGTACTTC | TRBJ2-7 | TRBV5-4 | . | TRBD2
CASIAGQETQYF | TGTGCCAGCATAGCCGGTCAAGAGACCCAGTACTTC | TRBJ2-5 | TRBV9 | . | .
CASSPPPHGEQFF | TGTGCCAGTAGCCCACCCCCCCACGGTGAGCAGTTCTTC | TRBJ2-1 | TRBV19 | . | .
CASSLQQVVGSPLHF | TGTGCCAGCAGTTTACAACAGGTTGTTGGTTCACCCCTCCACTTT | TRBJ1-6 | TRBV27 | . | .
CASSPSFRANYGYTF | TGTGCCAGCAGCCCTTCCTTCCGAGCTAACTATGGCTACACCTTC | TRBJ1-2 | TRBV7-9 | . | .
CASSLVGQAYGYTF | TGTGCCAGCAGCTTGGTCGGACAGGCCTATGGCTACACCTTC | TRBJ1-2 | TRBV5-6 | . | TRBD1
CASSLGAGQGGTEAFF | TGCGCCAGCAGCTTGGGGGCGGGACAGGGTGGCACTGAAGCTTTCTTT | TRBJ1-1 | TRBV5-1 | . | TRBD1
CASSLGQGISYEQYF | TGTGCCAGCAGCTTGGGCCAGGGTATATCCTACGAGCAGTACTTC | TRBJ2-7 | TRBV5-8 | . | .
CASDRAGANVLTF | TGTGCCAGTGACAGGGCTGGGGCCAACGTCCTGACTTTC | TRBJ2-6 | TRBV6-5 | . | TRBD1
CSVGMQGGHGYTF | TGCAGCGTTGGAATGCAGGGGGGTCATGGCTACACCTTC | TRBJ1-2 | TRBV29-1 | . | TRBD1
CASSQALGQSYNEQFF | TGTGCCAGCAGCCAGGCCCTTGGACAGTCCTACAATGAGCAGTTCTTC | TRBJ2-1 | TRBV4-2 | . | .
CASSQDLVSAYEQYF | TGTGCCAGCAGCCAAGATCTAGTCTCAGCCTACGAGCAGTACTTC | TRBJ2-7 | TRBV3-1/TRBV3-2 | . | .
CASSLGAGGLYSPLHF | TGCGCCAGCAGCTTGGGCGCAGGGGGCCTTTATTCACCCCTCCACTTT | TRBJ1-6 | TRBV5-1 | once | TRBD1
CASSLPGPQETQYF | TGCGCCAGCAGCTTGCCAGGGCCCCAAGAGACCCAGTACTTC | TRBJ2-5 | TRBV5-1 | . | .
CASSALLAGARGGELFF | TGTGCCAGCAGCGCCCTACTAGCGGGGGCTCGAGGCGGGGAGCTGTTTTTT | TRBJ2-2 | TRBV9 | . | TRBD2
CASSLGLGANEQFF | TGTGCCAGCAGCTTAGGCCTGGGGGCCAATGAGCAGTTCTTC | TRBJ2-1 | TRBV7-9 | . | .
CASVAGGAYEQYF | TGTGCCAGCGTTGCCGGGGGGGCCTACGAGCAGTACTTC | TRBJ2-7 | TRBV3-1/TRBV3-2 | . | TRBD2